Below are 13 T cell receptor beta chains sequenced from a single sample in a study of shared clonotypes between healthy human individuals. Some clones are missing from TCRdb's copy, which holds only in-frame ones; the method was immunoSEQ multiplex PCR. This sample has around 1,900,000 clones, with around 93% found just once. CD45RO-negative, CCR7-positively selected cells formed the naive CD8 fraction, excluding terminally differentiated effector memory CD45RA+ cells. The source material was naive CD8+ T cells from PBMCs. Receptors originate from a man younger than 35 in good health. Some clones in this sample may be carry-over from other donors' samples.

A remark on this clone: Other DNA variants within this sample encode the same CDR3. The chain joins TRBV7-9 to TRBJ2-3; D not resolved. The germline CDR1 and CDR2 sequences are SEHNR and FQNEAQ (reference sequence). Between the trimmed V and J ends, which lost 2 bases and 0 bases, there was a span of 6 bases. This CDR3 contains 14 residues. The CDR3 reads CASSLPLSTDTQYF. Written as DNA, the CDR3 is TGTGCCAGCAGCTTACCACTTAGCACAGATACGCAGTATTTT.

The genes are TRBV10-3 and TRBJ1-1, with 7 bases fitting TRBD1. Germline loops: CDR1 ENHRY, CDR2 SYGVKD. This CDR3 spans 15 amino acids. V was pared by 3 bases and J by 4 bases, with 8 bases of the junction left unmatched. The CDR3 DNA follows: TGTGCCATCAGTGATCTGACAGGGACGGGCACTGAAGCTTTCTTT. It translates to CAISDLTGTGTEAFF.

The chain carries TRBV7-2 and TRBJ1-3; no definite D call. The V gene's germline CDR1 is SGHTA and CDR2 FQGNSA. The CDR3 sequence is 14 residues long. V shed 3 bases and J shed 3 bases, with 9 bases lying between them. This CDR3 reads CASSFPRIGNTIYF. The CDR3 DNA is TGTGCCAGCAGCTTCCCTCGGATTGGAAACACCATATATTTT.

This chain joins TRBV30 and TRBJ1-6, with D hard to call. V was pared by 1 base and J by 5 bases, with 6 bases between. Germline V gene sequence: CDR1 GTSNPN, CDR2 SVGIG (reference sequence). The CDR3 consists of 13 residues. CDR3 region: CAWSGGDNSPLHF. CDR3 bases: TGTGCCTGGAGTGGTGGCGATAATTCACCCCTCCACTTT.

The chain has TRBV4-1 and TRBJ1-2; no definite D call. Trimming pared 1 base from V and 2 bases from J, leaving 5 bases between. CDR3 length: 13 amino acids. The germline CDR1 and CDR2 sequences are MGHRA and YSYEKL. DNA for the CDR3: TGCGCCAGCAGCCAAGTAGGAAACTATGGCTACACCTTC. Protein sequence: CASSQVGNYGYTF.

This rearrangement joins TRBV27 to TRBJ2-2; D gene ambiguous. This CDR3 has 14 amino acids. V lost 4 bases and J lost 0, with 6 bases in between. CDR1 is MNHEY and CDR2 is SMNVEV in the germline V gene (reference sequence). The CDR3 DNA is TGTGCCAGCAGTTCACTGGCGAACACCGGGGAGCTGTTTTTT. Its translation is CASSSLANTGELFF.

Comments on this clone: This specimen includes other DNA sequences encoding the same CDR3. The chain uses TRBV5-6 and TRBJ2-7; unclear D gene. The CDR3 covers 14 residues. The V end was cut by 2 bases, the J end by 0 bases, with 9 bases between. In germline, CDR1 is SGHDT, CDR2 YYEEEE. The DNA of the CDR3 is TGTGCCAGCAGCTTAGGAAGGAGCTCCTACGAGCAGTACTTC. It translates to CASSLGRSSYEQYF. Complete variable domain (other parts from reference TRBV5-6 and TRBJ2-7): DAGVTQSPTHLIKTRGQQVTLRCSPKSGHDTVSWYQQALGQGPQFIFQYYEEEERQRGNFPDRFSGHQFPNYSSELNVNALLLGDSALYLCASSLGRSSYEQYFGPGTRLTVT.

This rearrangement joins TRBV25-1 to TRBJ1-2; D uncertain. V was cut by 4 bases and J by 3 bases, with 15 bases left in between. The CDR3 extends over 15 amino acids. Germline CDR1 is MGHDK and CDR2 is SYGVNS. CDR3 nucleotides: TGTGCCAGCAGTGGCCTCAGCCCCTCGGACTATGGCTACACCTTC. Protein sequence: CASSGLSPSDYGYTF.

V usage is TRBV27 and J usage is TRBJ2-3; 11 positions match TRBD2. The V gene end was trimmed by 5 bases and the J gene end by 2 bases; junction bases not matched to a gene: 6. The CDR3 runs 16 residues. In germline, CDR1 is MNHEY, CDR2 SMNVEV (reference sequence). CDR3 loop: CASSRGLAVSTDTQYF. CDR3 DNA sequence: TGTGCCAGCAGTAGGGGACTAGCGGTCTCCACAGATACGCAGTATTTT.

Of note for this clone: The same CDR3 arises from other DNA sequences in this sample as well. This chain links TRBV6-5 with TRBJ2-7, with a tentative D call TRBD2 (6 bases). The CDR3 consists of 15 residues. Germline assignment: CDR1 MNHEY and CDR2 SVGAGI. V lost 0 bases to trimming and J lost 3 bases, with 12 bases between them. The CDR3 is CASSYSRGGLYEQYF. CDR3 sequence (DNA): TGTGCCAGCAGTTACTCGCGTGGGGGACTCTACGAGCAGTACTTC.

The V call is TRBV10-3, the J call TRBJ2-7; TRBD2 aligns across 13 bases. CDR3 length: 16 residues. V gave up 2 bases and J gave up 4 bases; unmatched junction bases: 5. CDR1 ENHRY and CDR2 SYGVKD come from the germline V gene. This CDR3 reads CAISEPGTSGTYEQYF. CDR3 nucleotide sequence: TGTGCCATCAGTGAGCCTGGGACTAGCGGGACGTACGAGCAGTACTTC.

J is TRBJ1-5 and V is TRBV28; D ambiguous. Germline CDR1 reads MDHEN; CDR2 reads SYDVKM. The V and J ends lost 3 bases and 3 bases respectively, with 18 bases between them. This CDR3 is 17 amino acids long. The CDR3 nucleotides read TGTGCCAGCAGTTTGGTTGGGCAGGAGTTACTCAATCAGCCCCAGCATTTT. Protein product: CASSLVGQELLNQPQHF. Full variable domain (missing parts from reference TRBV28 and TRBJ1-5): DVKVTQSSRYLVKRTGEKVFLECVQDMDHENMFWYRQDPGLGLRLIYFSYDVKMKEKGDIPEGYSVSREKKERFSLILESASTNQTSMYLCASSLVGQELLNQPQHFGDGTRLSIL.

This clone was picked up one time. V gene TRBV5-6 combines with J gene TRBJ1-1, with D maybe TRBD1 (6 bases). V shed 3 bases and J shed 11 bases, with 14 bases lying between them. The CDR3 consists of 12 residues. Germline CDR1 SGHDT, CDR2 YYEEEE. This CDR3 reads CASSSLGGAAFF. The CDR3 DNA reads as TGTGCCAGCAGCTCCCTCGGGGGGGCGGCTTTCTTT.